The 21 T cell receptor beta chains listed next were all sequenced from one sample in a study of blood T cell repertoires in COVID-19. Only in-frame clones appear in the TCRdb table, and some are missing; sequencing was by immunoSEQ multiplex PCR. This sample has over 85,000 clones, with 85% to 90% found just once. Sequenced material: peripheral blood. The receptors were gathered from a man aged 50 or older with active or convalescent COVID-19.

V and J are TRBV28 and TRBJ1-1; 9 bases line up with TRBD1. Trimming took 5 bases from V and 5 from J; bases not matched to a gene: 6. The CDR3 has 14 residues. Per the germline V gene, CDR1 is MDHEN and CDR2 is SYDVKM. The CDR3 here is CASSPGTGRTEAFF. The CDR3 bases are TGTGCCAGCAGTCCCGGGACAGGGAGAACTGAAGCTTTCTTT.

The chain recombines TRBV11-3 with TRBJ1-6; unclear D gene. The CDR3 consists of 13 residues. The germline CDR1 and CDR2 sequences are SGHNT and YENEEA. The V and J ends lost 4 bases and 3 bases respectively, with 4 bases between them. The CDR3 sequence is CASSSSYNSPLHF. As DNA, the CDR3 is TGTGCCAGCAGCTCCAGCTATAATTCACCCCTCCACTTT.

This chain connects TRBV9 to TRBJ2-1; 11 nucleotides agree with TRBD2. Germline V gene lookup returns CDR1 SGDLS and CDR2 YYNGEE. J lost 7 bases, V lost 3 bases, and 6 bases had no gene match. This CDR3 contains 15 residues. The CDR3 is CASSGSGGAWNEQFF. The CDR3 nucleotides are TGTGCCAGCAGCGGTAGCGGGGGGGCCTGGAATGAGCAGTTCTTC.

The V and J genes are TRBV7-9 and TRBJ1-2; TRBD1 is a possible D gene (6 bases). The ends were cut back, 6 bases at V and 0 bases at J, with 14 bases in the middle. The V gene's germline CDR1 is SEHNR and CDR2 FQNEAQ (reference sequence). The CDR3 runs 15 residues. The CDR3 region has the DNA TGTGCCAGCAGTAGACAGGACAGCTCTAACTATGGCTACACCTTC. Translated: CASSRQDSSNYGYTF.

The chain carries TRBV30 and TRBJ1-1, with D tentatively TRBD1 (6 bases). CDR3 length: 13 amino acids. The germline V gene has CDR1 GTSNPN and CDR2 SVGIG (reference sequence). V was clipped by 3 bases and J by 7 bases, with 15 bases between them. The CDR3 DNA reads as TGTGCCTGGAGGACTACCGGGACATATGAAGCTTTCTTT. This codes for CAWRTTGTYEAFF.

The CDR3 region is CALGGQGQGYGYTF. The CDR3 coding sequence is TGTGCCCTAGGAGGACAGGGTCAAGGCTATGGCTACACCTTC. The V gene is TRBV30, the J gene TRBJ1-2; TRBD1 matches 8 bases. Germline lookup yields CDR1 GTSNPN and CDR2 SVGIG (reference sequence). This CDR3 comprises 14 residues. The V and J ends lost 8 bases and 4 bases, in that order; junction bases with no gene match: 12.

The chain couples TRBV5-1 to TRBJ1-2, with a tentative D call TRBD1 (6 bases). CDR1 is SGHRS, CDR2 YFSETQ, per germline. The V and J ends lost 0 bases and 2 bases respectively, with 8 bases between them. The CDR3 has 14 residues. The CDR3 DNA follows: TGCGCCAGCAGCTTGGGGCAGGGGAACTATGGCTACACCTTC. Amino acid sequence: CASSLGQGNYGYTF.

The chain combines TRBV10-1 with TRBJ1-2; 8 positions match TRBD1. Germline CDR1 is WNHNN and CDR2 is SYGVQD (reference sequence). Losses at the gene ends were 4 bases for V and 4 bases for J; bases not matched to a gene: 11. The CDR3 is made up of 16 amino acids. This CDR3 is CASSVPQGVHFYGYTF. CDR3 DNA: TGCGCCAGCAGTGTCCCACAGGGGGTTCATTTCTATGGCTACACCTTC.

The CDR3: CASSQELAGRMETQYF. In nucleotides, the CDR3 is TGTGCCAGCAGCCAAGAACTAGCGGGGAGGATGGAGACCCAGTACTTC. V gene TRBV4-2 combines with J gene TRBJ2-5; 10 bases map to TRBD2. This CDR3 has 16 amino acids. Trimming cost V 0 bases and J 5 bases; bases outside gene matches: 6. Germline V gene data show CDR1 as LGHNA and CDR2 as YNFKEQ.

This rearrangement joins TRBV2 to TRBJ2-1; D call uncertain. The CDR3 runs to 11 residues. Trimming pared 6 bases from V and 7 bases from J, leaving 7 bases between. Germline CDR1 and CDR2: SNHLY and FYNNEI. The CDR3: CASRELNEQFF. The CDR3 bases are TGTGCCAGCAGGGAGTTGAATGAGCAGTTCTTC.

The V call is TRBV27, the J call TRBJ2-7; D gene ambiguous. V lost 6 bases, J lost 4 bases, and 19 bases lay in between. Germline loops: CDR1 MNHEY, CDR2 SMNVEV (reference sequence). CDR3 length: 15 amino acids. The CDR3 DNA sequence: TGTGCCAGCAGCCTAAACCCTACAGAACAATACGAGCAGTACTTC. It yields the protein CASSLNPTEQYEQYF.

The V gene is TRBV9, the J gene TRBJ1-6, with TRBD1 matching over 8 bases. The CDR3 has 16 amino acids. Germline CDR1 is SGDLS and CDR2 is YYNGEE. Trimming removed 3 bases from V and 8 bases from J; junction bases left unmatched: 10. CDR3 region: CASSATSGQVYSPLHF. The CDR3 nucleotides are TGTGCCAGCAGCGCAACCTCGGGACAGGTTTATTCACCCCTCCACTTT.

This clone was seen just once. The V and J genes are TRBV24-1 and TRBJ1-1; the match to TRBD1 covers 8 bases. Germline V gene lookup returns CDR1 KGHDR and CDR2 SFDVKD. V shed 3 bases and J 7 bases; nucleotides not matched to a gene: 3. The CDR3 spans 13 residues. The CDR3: CATSDPDRGEAFF. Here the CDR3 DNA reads TGTGCCACCAGTGATCCCGACAGGGGTGAAGCTTTCTTT.

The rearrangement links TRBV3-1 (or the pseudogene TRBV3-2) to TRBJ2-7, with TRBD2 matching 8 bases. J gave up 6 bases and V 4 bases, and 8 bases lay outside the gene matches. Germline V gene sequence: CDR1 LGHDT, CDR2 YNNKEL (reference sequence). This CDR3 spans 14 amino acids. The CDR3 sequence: CASSRSGTRGEQYF. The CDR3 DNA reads TGTGCCAGCAGCCGGTCCGGGACTAGGGGCGAGCAGTACTTC.

CDR3 coding DNA: TGTGCCAGCAGCCAAAGAGGGGGCACTGAAGCTTTCTTT. This encodes CASSQRGGTEAFF. The rearrangement joins TRBV3-1 (or the pseudogene TRBV3-2) to TRBJ1-1; possible D gene TRBD1, 6 bases. The CDR3 covers 13 residues. Germline CDR1 and CDR2: LGHDT and YNNKEL (reference sequence). Trimming removed 2 bases at V and 4 bases at J, with 8 bases between.

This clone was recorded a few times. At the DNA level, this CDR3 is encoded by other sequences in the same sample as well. The CDR3 DNA follows: TGTGCCAGCGTACGGGACAGGGGGCAAGATACGCAGTATTTT. It translates to CASVRDRGQDTQYF. The V call is TRBV6-5, the J call TRBJ2-3; 12 positions agree with TRBD1. Trimming cost V 8 bases and J 5 bases; bases outside gene matches: 5. Germline lookup yields CDR1 MNHEY and CDR2 SVGAGI. The CDR3 consists of 14 residues.

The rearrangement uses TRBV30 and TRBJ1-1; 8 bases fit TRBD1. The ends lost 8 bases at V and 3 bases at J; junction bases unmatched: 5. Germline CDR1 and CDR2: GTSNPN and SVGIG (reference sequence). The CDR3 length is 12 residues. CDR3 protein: CAADRGDTEAFF. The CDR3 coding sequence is TGTGCCGCCGACAGGGGTGACACTGAAGCTTTCTTT.

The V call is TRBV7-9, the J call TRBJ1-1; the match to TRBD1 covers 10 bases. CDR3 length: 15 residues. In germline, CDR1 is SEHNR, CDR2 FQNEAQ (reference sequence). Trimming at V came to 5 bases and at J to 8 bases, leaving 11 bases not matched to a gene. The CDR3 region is CASSVPGTGVTEAFF. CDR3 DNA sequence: TGTGCCAGCAGCGTTCCCGGGACAGGGGTAACCGAAGCTTTCTTT.

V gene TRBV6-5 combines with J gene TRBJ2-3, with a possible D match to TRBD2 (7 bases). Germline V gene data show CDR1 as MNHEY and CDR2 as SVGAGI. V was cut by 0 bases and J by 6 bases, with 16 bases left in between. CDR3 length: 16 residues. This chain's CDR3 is CASSYSEGGNGDTQYF. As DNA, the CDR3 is TGTGCCAGCAGTTACTCGGAGGGGGGGAACGGGGATACGCAGTATTTT.

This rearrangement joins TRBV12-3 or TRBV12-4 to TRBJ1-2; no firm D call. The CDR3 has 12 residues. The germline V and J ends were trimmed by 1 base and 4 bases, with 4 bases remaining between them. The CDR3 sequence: CASSLGAYGYTF. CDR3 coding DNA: TGTGCCAGCAGTTTAGGGGCCTATGGCTACACCTTC.

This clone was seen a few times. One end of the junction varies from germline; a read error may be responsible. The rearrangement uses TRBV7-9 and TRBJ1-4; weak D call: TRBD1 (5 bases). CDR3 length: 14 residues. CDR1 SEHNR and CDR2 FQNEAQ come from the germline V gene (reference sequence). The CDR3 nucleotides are TGTGCCAGCAGTCCCAGGGCAACAAATGAAAAACTGTTTTTT. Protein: CASSPRATNEKLFF.